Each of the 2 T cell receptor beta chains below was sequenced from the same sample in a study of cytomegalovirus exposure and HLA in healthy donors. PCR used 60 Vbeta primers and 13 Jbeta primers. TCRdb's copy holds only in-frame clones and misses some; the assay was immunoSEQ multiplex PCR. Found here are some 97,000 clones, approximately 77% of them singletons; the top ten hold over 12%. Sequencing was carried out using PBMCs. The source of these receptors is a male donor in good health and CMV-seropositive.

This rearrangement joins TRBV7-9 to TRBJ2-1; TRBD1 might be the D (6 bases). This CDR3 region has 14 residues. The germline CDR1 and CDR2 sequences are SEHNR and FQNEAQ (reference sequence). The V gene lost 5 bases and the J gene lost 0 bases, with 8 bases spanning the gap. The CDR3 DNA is TGTGCCAGCAGCCCGGACAGCTCCTACAATGAGCAGTTCTTC. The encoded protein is CASSPDSSYNEQFF. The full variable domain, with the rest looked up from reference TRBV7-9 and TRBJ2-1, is DTGVSQNPRHKITKRGQNVTFRCDPISEHNRLYWYRQTLGQGPEFLTYFQNEAQLEKSRLLSDRFSAERPKGSFSTLEIQRTEQGDSAMYLCASSPDSSYNEQFFGPGTRLTVL.

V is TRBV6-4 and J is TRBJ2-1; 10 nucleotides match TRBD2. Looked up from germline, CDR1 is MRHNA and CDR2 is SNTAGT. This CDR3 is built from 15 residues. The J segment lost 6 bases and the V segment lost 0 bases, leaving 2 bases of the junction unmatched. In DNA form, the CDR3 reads TGTGCCAGCAGTGACTCACCTAGCGGGGGCAATGAGCAGTTCTTC. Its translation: CASSDSPSGGNEQFF.